This is a list of T cell receptor beta chains from one sample in a study of radiotherapy plus CTLA-4 blockade in lung cancer. Method: immunoSEQ multiplex PCR; TCRdb's copy keeps in-frame clones and lacks some. The table has roughly 71,000 clones, 78% seen once. Sequenced here: peripheral blood, sampled from a patient treated with radiotherapy plus ipilimumab. These receptors originate from a human donor with non-small cell lung cancer who had a complete response to radiotherapy plus ipilimumab. Each CDR3 is given with its conserved first and last residue. The D gene is left open where the match is weak. Not every row has a clone size; where given, it reads once, few, many or a size class.

V	J	D	size	DNA	CDR3
TRBV19	TRBJ1-5	NA	NA	TGTGCCAGTACCTCTTTCGGGCAGCCCCAGCATTTT	CASTSFGQPQHF
TRBV11-3	TRBJ2-1	TRBD2	NA	TGTGCCAGCAGCTTAGGCGCTAGGACTAGCGGGAAAGGAGAGCAGTTCTTC	CASSLGARTSGKGEQFF
TRBV7-2	TRBJ2-5	NA	NA	TGTGCCAGCAGCAACCAACAGGGCCAAGAGACCCAGTACTTC	CASSNQQGQETQYF
TRBV30	TRBJ1-1	NA	NA	TGTGCCTGGCAACCGGTGACAGGAACTGAAGCTTTCTTT	CAWQPVTGTEAFF
TRBV9	TRBJ2-1	TRBD2	NA	TGTGCCAGCAGGACCCCGGGACTAGCGGACAATGAGCAGTTCTTC	CASRTPGLADNEQFF
TRBV30	TRBJ2-3	NA	NA	TGTGCCTGGAGTATGGGGTATGGAGATACGCAGTATTTT	CAWSMGYGDTQYF
TRBV30	TRBJ2-3	TRBD1	NA	TGTGCCTGTTTCAGGAGGGACAGGGGGGATACGCAGTATTTT	CACFRRDRGDTQYF
TRBV7-2	TRBJ2-4	NA	NA	TGTGCCAGCAGCTGGTGCCTATTCATAGCCAAAAACATTCAGTACTTC	CASSWCLFIAKNIQYF
TRBV11-2	TRBJ1-4	TRBD1	NA	TGTGCCAGCCACAGGGGATTTAATGAAAAACTGTTTTTT	CASHRGFNEKLFF
TRBV27	TRBJ2-7	NA	NA	TGTGCCAGCAGGAGCCAAGGGACCATCTCTTGGGAGCAGTACTTC	CASRSQGTISWEQYF
TRBV5-6	TRBJ2-3	NA	NA	TGTGCCAGCAGCTTGACTGAAGCGGTCGCAGATACGCAGTATTTT	CASSLTEAVADTQYF
TRBV12-5	TRBJ1-1	NA	few	TGTGCTAGTGGTTTGGTAAGGTGGGGAGAAGCTTTCTTT	CASGLVRWGEAFF
TRBV29-1	TRBJ1-1	NA	NA	TGCAGCGTTGCGAAGCAGGGGAAAACTGAAGCTTTCTTT	CSVAKQGKTEAFF
TRBV7-9	TRBJ2-7	NA	NA	TGTGCCAGCAGCTTACGGGGGAGAGATTACGAGCAGTACTTC	CASSLRGRDYEQYF
TRBV4-3	TRBJ1-5	NA	NA	TGCGCCAGCAGCCAAGACACAGGGAAAAGTCAGCCCCAGCATTTT	CASSQDTGKSQPQHF
TRBV11-3	TRBJ2-6	NA	NA	TGTGCCAGCAGCTTACGCCGCTCTGGGGCCAACGTCCTGACTTTC	CASSLRRSGANVLTF
TRBV28	TRBJ2-4	NA	once	TGTGCCAGCAGTCTTCCAGGGCCGACCAAAAACATTCAGTACTTC	CASSLPGPTKNIQYF
TRBV30	TRBJ2-5	NA	NA	TGTGCCTGGAGCCTTCCCGGGACCCCCAGAACCCAGTACTTC	CAWSLPGTPRTQYF
TRBV5-6	TRBJ2-1	NA	NA	TGTGCCAGCAGCTTGGTGCCAGAGGACAATGAGCAGTTCTTC	CASSLVPEDNEQFF
TRBV7-9	TRBJ2-7	NA	NA	TGTGCCAGCAGCCTCGGGACACTCTCCTACGAGCAGTACTTC	CASSLGTLSYEQYF
TRBV18	TRBJ2-1	TRBD2	NA	TGTGCCAGCTCACCAAACCTTCCGGGACTAGCGGAGGGCTCCTACAATGAGCAGTTCTTC	CASSPNLPGLAEGSYNEQFF
TRBV6-5	TRBJ1-1	NA	NA	TGTGCCAGCAGTCCTACAGGGTTCATGGAAGCTTTCTTT	CASSPTGFMEAFF
TRBV5-4	TRBJ2-1	NA	once	TGTGCCAGCAGCCCGAGAGGGGCTCGAGGGAATGAGCAGTTCTTC	CASSPRGARGNEQFF
TRBV30	TRBJ2-5	TRBD1	NA	TGTGCCTGGAGTCATGTGGACAGGGTAGAGACCCAGTACTTC	CAWSHVDRVETQYF
TRBV28	TRBJ2-1	TRBD2	NA	TGTGCCAGCAGTTTGGAGGGGACTAATTACAATGAGCAGTTCTTC	CASSLEGTNYNEQFF
TRBV18	TRBJ1-4	NA	NA	TGTGCCAGCTCACCTCGGGAGCTACGAAATGAAAAACTGTTTTTT	CASSPRELRNEKLFF
TRBV7-6	TRBJ1-5	NA	NA	TGTGCCAGCAGCTTGGACAGTAGCAATCAGCCCCAGCATTTT	CASSLDSSNQPQHF
TRBV5-6	TRBJ2-5	TRBD2	few	TGTGCCAGCAGCGACTGGACTAGCGGGTCTCAAGAGACCCAGTACTTC	CASSDWTSGSQETQYF
TRBV2	TRBJ1-4	NA	NA	TGTGCCAGCAGTGCCCTTGGTGGGGCCGCGCCAACTAATGAAAAACTGTTTTTT	CASSALGGAAPTNEKLFF
TRBV4-3	TRBJ1-3	NA	few	TGCGCCAGCAGCCAAGCTGGCGGCTCTGGAAACACCATATATTTT	CASSQAGGSGNTIYF
TRBV7-2	TRBJ1-5	TRBD1	NA	TGTGCCAGCAGCCTCGGGACAGTCAATCAGCCCCAGCATTTT	CASSLGTVNQPQHF
TRBV6-1	TRBJ1-1	NA	NA	TGTTCTGGGGGCGGGTGGAACACTGAAGCTTTCTTT	CSGGGWNTEAFF
TRBV7-2	TRBJ2-7	NA	NA	TGTGCCAGCAGCCCAGGCCGGGCTAACTCCTACGAGCAGTACTTC	CASSPGRANSYEQYF